This T cell receptor (beta chain) stems from a study of Ad26.COV2.S vaccination and SARS-CoV-2 variants. V lost 1 base, J lost 6 bases, and 25 bases lay in between. Germline V gene data show CDR1 as LGHNA and CDR2 as YNFKEQ. This CDR3 has 18 amino acids. Assay used: immunoSEQ multiplex PCR; TCRdb lists only in-frame clones, some missing. The table shows about 420,000 clones, with 88% occurring only once. As for treatment: about 20 received Ad26.COV2.S at low or high dose, single or two shots; 5 received placebo; per-sample allocation not given. Following the first vaccine or placebo injection, samples were taken on day 63.

The chain is built from TRBV4-2 and TRBJ2-7, with D perhaps given as TRBD1 or TRBD2 (5 bases each). This sequence originates from a person between 18 and 60 years old who received the Ad26.COV2.S COVID-19 vaccine or a placebo. Specimen: peripheral blood, collected in a trial of Ad26.COV2.S vaccine versus placebo. Here the CDR3 reads CASSQVEGYRDLSGEQYF. The CDR3 DNA follows: TGTGCCAGCAGCCAAGTTGAGGGTTACCGGGACCTTTCGGGCGAGCAGTACTTC.